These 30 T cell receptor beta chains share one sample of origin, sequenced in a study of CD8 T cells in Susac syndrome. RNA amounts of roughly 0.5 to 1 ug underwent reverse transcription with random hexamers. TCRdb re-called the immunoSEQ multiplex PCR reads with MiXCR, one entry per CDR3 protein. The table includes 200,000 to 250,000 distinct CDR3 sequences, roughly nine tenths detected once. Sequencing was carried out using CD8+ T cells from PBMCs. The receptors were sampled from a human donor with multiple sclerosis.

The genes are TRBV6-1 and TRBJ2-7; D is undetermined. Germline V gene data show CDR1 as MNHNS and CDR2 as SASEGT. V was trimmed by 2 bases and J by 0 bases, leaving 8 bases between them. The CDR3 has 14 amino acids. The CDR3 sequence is CASSERIDSYEQYF. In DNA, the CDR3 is TGTGCCAGCAGTGAACGAATTGACTCCTACGAGCAGTACTTC.

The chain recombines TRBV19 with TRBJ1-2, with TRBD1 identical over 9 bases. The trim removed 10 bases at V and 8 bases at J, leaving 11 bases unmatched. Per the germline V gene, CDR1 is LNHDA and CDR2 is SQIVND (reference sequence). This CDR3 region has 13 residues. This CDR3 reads CATDYGTGRGYTF. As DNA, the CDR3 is TGTGCCACCGACTATGGGACAGGGCGAGGCTACACCTTC.

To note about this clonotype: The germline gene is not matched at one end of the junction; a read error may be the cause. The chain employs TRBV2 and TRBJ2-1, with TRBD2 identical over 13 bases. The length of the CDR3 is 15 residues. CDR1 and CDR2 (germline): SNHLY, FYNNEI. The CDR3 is CASREGTSGTNEQFF. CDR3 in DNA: TGTGCCAGCAGGGAAGGGACTAGCGGGACCAATGAGCAGTTCTTC.

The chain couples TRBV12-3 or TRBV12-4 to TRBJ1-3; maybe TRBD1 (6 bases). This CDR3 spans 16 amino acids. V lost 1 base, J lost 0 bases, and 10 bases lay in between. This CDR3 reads CASSLGEGDSGNTIYF. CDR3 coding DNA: TGTGCCAGCAGTTTAGGAGAGGGGGACTCTGGAAACACCATATATTTT.

The CDR3 spells CASSFRQDISLSYEQYF. DNA for the CDR3: TGTGCCAGCAGTTTCAGACAGGACATTTCATTATCCTACGAGCAGTACTTC. The V gene is TRBV28, the J gene TRBJ2-7; D perhaps matches TRBD1 (6 bases). Germline assignment: CDR1 MDHEN and CDR2 SYDVKM. V shed 3 bases and J shed 1 base, with 19 bases lying between them. CDR3 size: 17 residues.

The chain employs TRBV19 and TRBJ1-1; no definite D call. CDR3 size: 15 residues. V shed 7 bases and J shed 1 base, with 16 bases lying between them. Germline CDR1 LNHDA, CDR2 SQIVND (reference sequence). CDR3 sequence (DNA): TGTGCCAGTATGGAGACATCAGGCCCGAACACTGAAGCTTTCTTT. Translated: CASMETSGPNTEAFF.

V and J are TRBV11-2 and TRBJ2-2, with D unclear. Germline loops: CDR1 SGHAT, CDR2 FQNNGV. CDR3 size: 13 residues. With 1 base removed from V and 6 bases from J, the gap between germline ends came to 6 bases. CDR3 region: CASSLGSPGELFF. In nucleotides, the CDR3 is TGTGCCAGCAGCTTAGGATCCCCCGGGGAGCTGTTTTTT.

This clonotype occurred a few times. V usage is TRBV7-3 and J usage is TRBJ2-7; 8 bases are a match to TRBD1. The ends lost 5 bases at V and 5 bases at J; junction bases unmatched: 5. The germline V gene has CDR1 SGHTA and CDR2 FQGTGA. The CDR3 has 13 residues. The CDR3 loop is CASSIGQGNEQYF. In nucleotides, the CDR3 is TGTGCCAGCAGCATCGGACAGGGAAACGAGCAGTACTTC.

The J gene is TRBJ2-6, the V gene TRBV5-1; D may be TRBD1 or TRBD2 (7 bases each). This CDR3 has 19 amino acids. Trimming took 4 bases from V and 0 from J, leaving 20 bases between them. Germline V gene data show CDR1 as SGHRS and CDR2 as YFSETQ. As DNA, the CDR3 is TGCGCCAGCAGCCCAAGCGGGACAGCGATATTCTCTGGGGCCAACGTCCTGACTTTC. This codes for CASSPSGTAIFSGANVLTF.

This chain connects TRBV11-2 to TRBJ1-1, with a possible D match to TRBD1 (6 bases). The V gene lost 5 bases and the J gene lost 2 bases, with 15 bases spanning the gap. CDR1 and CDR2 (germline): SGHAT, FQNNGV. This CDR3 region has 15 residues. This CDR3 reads CASSLIWTENTEAFF. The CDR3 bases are TGTGCCAGCAGCCTTATCTGGACAGAAAACACTGAAGCTTTCTTT. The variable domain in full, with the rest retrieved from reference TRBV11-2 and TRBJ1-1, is EAGVAQSPRYKIIEKRQSVAFWCNPISGHATLYWYQQILGQGPKLLIQFQNNGVVDDSQLPKDRFSAERLKGVDSTLKIQPAKLEDSAVYLCASSLIWTENTEAFFGQGTRLTVV.

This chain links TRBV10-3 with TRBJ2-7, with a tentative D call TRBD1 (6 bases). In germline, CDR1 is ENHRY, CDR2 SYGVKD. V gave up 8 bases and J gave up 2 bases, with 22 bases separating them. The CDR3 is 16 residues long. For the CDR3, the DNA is TGTGCCATCGGGGGAAATCCCGGGACAAGTACCTACGAGCAGTACTTC. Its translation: CAIGGNPGTSTYEQYF.

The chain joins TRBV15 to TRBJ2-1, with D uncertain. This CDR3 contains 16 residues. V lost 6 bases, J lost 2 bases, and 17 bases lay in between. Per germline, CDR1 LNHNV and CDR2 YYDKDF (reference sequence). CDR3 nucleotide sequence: TGTGCCACCAGTCCCGGAGTTGGGTTGACCTACAATGAGCAGTTCTTC. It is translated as CATSPGVGLTYNEQFF.

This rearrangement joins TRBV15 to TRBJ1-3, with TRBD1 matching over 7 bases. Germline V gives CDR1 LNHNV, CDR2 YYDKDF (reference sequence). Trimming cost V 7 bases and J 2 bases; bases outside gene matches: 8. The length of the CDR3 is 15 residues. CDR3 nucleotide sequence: TGTGCCACCACAGAACGAACAGGGGCTGGAAACACCATATATTTT. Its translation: CATTERTGAGNTIYF.

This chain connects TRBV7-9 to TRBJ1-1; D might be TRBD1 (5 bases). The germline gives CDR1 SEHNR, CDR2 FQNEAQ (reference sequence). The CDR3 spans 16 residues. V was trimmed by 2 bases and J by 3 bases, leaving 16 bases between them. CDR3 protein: CASSLRWGGRDTEAFF. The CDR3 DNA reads TGTGCCAGCAGCTTAAGATGGGGCGGAAGAGACACTGAAGCTTTCTTT. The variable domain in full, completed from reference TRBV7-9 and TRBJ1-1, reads DTGVSQNPRHKITKRGQNVTFRCDPISEHNRLYWYRQTLGQGPEFLTYFQNEAQLEKSRLLSDRFSAERPKGSFSTLEIQRTEQGDSAMYLCASSLRWGGRDTEAFFGQGTRLTVV.

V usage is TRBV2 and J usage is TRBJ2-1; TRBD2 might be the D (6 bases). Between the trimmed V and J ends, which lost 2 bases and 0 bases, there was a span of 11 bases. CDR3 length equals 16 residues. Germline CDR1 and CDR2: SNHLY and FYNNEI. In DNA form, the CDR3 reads TGTGCCAGCAGTGAATCTAGCGACAGCTCCTACAATGAGCAGTTCTTC. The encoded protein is CASSESSDSSYNEQFF.

In DNA, the CDR3 is TGTGCCAGCAGTACGACAGGAGCCTACGAGCAGTACTTC. The encoded protein is CASSTTGAYEQYF. The chain is built from TRBV27 and TRBJ2-7, with D possibly matching TRBD1 (6 bases). This CDR3 has 13 residues. Trimming removed 5 bases at V and 2 bases at J, with 10 bases between. Germline assignment: CDR1 MNHEY and CDR2 SMNVEV (reference sequence).

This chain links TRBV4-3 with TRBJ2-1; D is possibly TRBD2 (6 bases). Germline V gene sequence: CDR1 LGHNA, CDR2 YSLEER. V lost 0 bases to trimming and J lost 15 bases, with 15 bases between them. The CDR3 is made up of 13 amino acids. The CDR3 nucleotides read TGCGCCAGCAGCCAAGATAGGGCTGCGGGGCCGTTCTTC. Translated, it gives CASSQDRAAGPFF.

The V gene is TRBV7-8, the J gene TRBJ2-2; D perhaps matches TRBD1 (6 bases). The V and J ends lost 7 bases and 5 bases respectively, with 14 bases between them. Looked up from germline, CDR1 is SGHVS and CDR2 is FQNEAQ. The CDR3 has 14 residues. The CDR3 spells CASTNPGATGELFF. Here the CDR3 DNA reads TGTGCCAGCACAAATCCAGGGGCAACCGGGGAGCTGTTTTTT.

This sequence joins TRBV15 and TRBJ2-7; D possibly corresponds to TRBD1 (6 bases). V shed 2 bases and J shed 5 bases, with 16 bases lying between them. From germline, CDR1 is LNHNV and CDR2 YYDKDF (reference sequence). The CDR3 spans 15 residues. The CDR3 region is CATSRRTGSADEQYF. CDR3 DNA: TGTGCCACCAGCAGACGCACAGGGTCTGCCGACGAGCAGTACTTC.

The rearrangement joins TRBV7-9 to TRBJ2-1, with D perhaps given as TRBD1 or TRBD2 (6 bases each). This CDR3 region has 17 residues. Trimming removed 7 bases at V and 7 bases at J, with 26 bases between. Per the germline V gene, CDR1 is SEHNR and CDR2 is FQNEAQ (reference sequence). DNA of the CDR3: TGTGCCAGCAACAGATACCAAGGGGGGAGGACGTGGAATGAGCAGTTCTTC. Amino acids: CASNRYQGGRTWNEQFF.

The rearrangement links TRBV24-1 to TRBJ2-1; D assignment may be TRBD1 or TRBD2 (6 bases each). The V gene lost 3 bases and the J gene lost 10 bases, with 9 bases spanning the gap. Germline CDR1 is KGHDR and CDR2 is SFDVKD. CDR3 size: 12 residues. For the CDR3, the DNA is TGTGCCACCAGTGATGGAGGGACAGAGCAGTTCTTC. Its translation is CATSDGGTEQFF.

DNA of the CDR3: TGCAGTGCTAGAGATATAGTCGAGCACTTATCCTACGAGCAGTACTTC. It yields the protein CSARDIVEHLSYEQYF. The chain couples TRBV20-1 to TRBJ2-7, with D uncertain. Germline V gene lookup returns CDR1 DFQATT and CDR2 SNEGSKA (reference sequence). V dropped 0 bases and J dropped 1 base, with 16 bases sitting between them. This CDR3 has 16 amino acids.

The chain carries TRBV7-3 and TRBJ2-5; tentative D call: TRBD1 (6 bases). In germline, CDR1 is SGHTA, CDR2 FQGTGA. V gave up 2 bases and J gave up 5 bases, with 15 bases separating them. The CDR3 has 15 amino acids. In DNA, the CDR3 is TGTGCCAGCAGCTTAGTCAAGGGGGTGGAGGAGACCCAGTACTTC. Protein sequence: CASSLVKGVEETQYF.

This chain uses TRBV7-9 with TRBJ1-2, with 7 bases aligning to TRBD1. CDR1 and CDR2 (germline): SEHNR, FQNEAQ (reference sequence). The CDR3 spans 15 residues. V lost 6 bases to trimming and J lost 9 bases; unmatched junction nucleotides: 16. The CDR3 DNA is TGTGCCAGCAGTTATGAACAGGGGCCTATGGAAAGCTACACCTTC. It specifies CASSYEQGPMESYTF.

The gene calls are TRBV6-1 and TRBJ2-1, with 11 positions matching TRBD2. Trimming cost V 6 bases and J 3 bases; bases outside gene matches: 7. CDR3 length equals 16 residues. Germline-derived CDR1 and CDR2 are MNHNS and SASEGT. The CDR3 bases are TGTGCCAGCAGCCCACTAGCGGGAGTCTTCTACAATGAGCAGTTCTTC. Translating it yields CASSPLAGVFYNEQFF.

The CDR3 nucleotides read TGTGCCAGCAGTCCAGCGACAGGGTCTACGCAGTATTTT. Protein product: CASSPATGSTQYF. The genes are TRBV6-5 and TRBJ2-3; 7 bases map to TRBD1. V shed 5 bases, J shed 8 bases, and the junction held 7 bases outside the gene matches. There are 13 residues in the CDR3. Looked up from germline, CDR1 is MNHEY and CDR2 is SVGAGI.

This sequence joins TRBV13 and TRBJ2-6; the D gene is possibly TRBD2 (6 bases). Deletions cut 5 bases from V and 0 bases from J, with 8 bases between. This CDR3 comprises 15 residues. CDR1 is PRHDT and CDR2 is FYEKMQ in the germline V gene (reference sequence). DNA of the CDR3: TGTGCCAGCAGCCTGGGGGGCTCTGGGGCCAACGTCCTGACTTTC. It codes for CASSLGGSGANVLTF.

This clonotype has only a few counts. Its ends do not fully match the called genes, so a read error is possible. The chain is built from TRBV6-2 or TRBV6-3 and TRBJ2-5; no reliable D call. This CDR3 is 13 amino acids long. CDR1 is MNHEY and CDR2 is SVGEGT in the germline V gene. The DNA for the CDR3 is TGTGCCACGCTAGGAACATTAGAAGAGACCCAGTACTTT. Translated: CATLGTLEETQYF.

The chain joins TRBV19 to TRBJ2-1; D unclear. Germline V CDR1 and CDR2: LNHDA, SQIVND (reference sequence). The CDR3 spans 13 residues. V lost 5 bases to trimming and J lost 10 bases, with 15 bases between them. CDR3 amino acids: CASSLNLGSEQFF. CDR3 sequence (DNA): TGTGCCAGTAGTTTGAATCTTGGTAGCGAGCAGTTCTTC.

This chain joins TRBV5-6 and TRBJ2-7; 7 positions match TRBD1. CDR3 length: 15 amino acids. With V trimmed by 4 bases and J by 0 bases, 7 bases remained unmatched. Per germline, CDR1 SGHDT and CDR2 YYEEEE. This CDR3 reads CASSPGTAFSYEQYF. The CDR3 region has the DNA TGTGCCAGCAGCCCCGGGACAGCATTCTCCTACGAGCAGTACTTC.